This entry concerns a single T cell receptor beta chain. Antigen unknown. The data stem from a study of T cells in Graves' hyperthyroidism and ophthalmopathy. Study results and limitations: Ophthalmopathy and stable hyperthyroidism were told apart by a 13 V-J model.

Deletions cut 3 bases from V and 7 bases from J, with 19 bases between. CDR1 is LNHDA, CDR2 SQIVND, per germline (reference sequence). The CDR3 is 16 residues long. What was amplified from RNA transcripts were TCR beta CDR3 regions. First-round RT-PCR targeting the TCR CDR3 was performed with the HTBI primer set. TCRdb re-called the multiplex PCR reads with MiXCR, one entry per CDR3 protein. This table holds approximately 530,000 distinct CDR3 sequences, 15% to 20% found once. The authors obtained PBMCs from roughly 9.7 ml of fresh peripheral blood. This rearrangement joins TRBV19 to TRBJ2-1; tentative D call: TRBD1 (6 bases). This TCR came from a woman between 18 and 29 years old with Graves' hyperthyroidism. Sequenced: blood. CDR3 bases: TGTGCCAGTAGTATGTGGGGCAGGGGTTTGAGGAATGAGCAGTTCTTC. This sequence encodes CASSMWGRGLRNEQFF.